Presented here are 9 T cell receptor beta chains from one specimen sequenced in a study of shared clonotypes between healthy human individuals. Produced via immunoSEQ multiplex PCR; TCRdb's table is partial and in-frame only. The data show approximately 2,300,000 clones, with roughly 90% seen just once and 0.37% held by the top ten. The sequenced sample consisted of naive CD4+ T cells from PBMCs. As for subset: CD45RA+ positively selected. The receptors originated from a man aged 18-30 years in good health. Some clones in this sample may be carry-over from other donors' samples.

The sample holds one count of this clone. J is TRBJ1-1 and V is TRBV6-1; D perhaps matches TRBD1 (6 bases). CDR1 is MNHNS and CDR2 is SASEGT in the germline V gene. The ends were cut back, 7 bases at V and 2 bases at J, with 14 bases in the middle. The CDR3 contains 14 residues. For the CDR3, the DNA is TGTGCCAGCACCGGACAGAGCTTTAACACTGAAGCTTTCTTT. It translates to CASTGQSFNTEAFF.

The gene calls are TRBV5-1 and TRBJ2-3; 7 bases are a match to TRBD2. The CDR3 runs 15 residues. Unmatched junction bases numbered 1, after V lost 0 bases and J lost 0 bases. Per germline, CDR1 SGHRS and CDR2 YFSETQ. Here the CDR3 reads CASSLGTRSTDTQYF. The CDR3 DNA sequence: TGCGCCAGCAGCTTGGGGACTAGAAGCACAGATACGCAGTATTTT.

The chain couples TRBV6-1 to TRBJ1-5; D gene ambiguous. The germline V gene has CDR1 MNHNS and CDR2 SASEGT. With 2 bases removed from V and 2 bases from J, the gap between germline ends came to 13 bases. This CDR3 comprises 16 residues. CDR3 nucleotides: TGTGCCAGCAGTGAACTATACCGGACGGGCAATCAGCCCCAGCATTTT. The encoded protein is CASSELYRTGNQPQHF.

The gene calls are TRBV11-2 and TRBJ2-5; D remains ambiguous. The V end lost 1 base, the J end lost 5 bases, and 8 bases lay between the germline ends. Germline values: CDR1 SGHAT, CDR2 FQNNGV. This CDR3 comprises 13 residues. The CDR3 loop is CASSLGLWETQYF. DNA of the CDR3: TGTGCCAGCAGCTTAGGCCTGTGGGAGACCCAGTACTTC.

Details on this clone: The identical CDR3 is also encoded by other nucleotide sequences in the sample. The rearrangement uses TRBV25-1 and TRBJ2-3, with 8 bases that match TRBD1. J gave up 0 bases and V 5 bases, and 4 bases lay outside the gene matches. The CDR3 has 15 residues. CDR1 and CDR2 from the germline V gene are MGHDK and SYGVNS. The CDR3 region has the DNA TGTGCCAGCAGTCGGACAGGGCCAAGCACAGATACGCAGTATTTT. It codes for CASSRTGPSTDTQYF. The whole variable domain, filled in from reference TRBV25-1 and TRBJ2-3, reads EADIYQTPRYLVIGTGKKITLECSQTMGHDKMYWYQQDPGMELHLIHYSYGVNSTEKGDLSSESTVSRIRTEHFPLTLESARPSHTSQYLCASSRTGPSTDTQYFGPGTRLTVL.

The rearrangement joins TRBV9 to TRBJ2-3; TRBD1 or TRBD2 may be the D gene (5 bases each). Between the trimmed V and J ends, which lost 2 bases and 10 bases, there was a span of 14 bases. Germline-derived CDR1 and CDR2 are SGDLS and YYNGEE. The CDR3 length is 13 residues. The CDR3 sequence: CASSVALGVAQYF. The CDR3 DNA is TGTGCCAGCAGCGTGGCCCTGGGGGTTGCGCAGTATTTT.

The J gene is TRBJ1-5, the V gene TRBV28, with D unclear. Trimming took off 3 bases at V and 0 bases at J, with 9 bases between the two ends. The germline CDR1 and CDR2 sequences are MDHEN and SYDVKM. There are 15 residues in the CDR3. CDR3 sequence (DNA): TGTGCCAGCAGTTTCAGACGGGATAGCAATCAGCCCCAGCATTTT. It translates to CASSFRRDSNQPQHF.

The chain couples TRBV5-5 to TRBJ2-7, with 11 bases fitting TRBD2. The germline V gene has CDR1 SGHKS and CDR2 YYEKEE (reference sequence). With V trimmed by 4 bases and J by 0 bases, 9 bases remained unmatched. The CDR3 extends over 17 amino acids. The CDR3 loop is CASSTGTSGGRSYEQYF. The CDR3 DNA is TGTGCCAGCAGCACCGGGACTAGCGGAGGACGCTCCTACGAGCAGTACTTC.

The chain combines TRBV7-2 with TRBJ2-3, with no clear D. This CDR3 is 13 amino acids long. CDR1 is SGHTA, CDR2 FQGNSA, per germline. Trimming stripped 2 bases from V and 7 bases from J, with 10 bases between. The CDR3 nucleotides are TGTGCCAGCAGCTTATTTACCATGAATACGCAGTATTTT. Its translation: CASSLFTMNTQYF.